This T cell receptor beta chain was identified in a study of Ad26.COV2.S vaccination and SARS-CoV-2 variants. The germline gives CDR1 SEHNR, CDR2 FQNEAQ (reference sequence). The CDR3 covers 15 residues. V was pared by 3 bases and J by 4 bases, with 3 bases of the junction left unmatched. Measured with immunoSEQ multiplex PCR; TCRdb has only the in-frame clones, and not every one. Among roughly 700,000 clones, approximately 88% were seen once, and the ten largest hold over 1.3%. Treatment reported: some 19 received Ad26.COV2.S at low or high dose, single or two shots; 5 received placebo; per-sample allocation not given. Sampling happened 63 days after the first vaccine or placebo injection. This clone was counted a single time.

The receptor's source is a person between 18 and 65 years old who received the Ad26.COV2.S COVID-19 vaccine or a placebo. The rearrangement joins TRBV7-9 to TRBJ2-1, with 10 positions matching TRBD2. Sample: peripheral blood, taken in a trial of Ad26.COV2.S vaccine versus placebo. The CDR3 DNA follows: TGTGCCAGCAGCTTTCAAGCGGGAGGGTACAATGAGCAGTTCTTC. This translates into CASSFQAGGYNEQFF.